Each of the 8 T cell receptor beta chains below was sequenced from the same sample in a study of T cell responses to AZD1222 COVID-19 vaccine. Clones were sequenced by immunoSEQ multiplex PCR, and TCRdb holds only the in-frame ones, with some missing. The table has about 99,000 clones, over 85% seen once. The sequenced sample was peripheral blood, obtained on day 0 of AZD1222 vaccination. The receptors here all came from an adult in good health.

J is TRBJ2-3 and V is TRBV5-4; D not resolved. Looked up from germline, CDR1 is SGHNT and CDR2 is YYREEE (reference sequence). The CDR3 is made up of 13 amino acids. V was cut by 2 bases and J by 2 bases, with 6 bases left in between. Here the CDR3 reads CASSFSDTDTQYF. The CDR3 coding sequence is TGTGCCAGCAGCTTCTCGGACACAGATACGCAGTATTTT.

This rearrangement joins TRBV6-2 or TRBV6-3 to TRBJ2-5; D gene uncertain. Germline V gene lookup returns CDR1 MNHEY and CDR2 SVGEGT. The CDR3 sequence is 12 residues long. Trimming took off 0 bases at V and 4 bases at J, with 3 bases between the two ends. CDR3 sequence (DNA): TGTGCCAGCAGTTACTCCCCAGAGACCCAGTACTTC. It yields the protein CASSYSPETQYF.

CDR3 DNA sequence: TGTGCCAGCAGCCACTTCCCCGCGAACACCGGGGAGCTGTTTTTT. This codes for CASSHFPANTGELFF. The chain is built from TRBV14 and TRBJ2-2; D not resolved. CDR1 is SGHDN, CDR2 FVKESK, per germline. This CDR3 is 15 amino acids long. The germline V and J ends were trimmed by 3 bases and 0 bases, with 8 bases remaining between them.

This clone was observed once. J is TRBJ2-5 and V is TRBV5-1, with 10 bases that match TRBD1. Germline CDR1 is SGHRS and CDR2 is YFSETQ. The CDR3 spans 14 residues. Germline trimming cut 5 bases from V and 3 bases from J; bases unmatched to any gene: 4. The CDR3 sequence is CASSPGTGEETQYF. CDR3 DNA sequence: TGCGCCAGCAGTCCTGGGACAGGGGAAGAGACCCAGTACTTC. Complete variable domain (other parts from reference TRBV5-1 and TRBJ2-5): KAGVTQTPRYLIKTRGQQVTLSCSPISGHRSVSWYQQTPGQGLQFLFEYFSETQRNKGNFPGRFSGRQFSNSRSEMNVSTLELGDSALYLCASSPGTGEETQYFGPGTRLLVL.

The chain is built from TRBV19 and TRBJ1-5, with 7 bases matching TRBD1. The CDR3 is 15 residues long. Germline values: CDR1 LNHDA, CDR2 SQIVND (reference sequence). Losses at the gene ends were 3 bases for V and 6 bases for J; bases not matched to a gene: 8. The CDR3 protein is CASSMGRGGRQPQHF. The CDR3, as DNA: TGTGCCAGTAGTATGGGAAGAGGGGGCCGTCAGCCCCAGCATTTT. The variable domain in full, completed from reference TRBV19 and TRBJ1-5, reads DGGITQSPKYLFRKEGQNVTLSCEQNLNHDAMYWYRQDPGQGLRLIYYSQIVNDFQKGDIAEGYSVSREKKESFPLTVTSAQKNPTAFYLCASSMGRGGRQPQHFGDGTRLSIL.

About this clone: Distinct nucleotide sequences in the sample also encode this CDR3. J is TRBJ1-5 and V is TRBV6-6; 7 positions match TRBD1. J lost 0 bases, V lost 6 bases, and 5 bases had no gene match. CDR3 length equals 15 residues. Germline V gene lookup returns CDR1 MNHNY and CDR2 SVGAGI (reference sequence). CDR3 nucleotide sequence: TGTGCCAGCAGCCGTACAGGGGATAGCAATCAGCCCCAGCATTTT. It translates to CASSRTGDSNQPQHF.

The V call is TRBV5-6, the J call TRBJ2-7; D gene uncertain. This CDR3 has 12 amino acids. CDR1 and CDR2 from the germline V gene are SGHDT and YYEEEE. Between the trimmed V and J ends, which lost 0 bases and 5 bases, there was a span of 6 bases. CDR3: CASSLEPNEQYF. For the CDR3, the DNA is TGTGCCAGCAGCTTGGAGCCGAACGAGCAGTACTTC.

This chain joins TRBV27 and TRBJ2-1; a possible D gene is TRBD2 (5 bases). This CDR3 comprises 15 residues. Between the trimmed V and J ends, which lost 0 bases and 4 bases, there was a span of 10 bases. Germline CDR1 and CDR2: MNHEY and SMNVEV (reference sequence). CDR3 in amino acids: CASSLSAEVYNEQFF. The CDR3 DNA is TGTGCCAGCAGTTTATCAGCGGAGGTATACAATGAGCAGTTCTTC.